This record concerns one TCR beta chain sequence. The antigen is undetermined. This entry is derived from a study of beta chain features in type 1 diabetes. Study context: Healthy donors resembled patients in age, gender and cell yields. Examination of sorted cells across all samples involved 90 million to 120 million cells.

As every portion of the isolated RNA was reverse transcribed, the sequencing read expressed TCRB transcripts. Approximately 4 million reads was the average for naive, central memory and regulatory T cell samples. The protocol was immunoSEQ multiplex PCR, while the TCRdb copy is restricted to in-frame clones and leaves out a portion. Here the sample spans about 330,000 clones, approximately 11% being singletons. Study results and caveats: HLA influence on TCRB rearrangement stayed unresolved here.

The CDR3 loop spans 17 amino acids. Germline CDR1 and CDR2: MDHEN and SYDVKM. The V and J ends lost 5 bases and 6 bases respectively, with 25 bases between them. This rearrangement joins TRBV28 to TRBJ1-2; possible D gene TRBD1, 5 bases. Sequencing was performed on naive CD4+ T cells from blood. The receptor was derived from a woman aged 25-40 years in good health. CDR3 bases: TGTGCCAGCAGTGGGAGTCGGGGCAGGCCTTCGGGGGATGGCTACACCTTC. It yields the protein CASSGSRGRPSGDGYTF.